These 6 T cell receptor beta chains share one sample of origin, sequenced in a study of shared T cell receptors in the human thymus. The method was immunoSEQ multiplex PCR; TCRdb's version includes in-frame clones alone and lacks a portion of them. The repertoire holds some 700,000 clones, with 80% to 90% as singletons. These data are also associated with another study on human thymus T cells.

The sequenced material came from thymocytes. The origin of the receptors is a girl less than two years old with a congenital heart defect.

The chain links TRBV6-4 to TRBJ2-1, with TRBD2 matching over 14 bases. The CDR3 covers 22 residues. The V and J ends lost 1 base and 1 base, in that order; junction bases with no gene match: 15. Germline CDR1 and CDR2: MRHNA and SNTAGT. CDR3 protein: CASSDYPPTSGGAPSSYNEQFF. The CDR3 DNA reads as TGTGCCAGCAGTGACTATCCCCCGACTAGCGGGGGGGCTCCCTCGTCCTACAATGAGCAGTTCTTC.

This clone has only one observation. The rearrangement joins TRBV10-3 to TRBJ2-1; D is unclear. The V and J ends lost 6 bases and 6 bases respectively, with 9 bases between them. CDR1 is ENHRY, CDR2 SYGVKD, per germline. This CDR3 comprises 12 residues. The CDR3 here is CAIRGLGNEQFF. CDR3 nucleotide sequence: TGTGCCATCAGGGGTCTAGGCAATGAGCAGTTCTTC.

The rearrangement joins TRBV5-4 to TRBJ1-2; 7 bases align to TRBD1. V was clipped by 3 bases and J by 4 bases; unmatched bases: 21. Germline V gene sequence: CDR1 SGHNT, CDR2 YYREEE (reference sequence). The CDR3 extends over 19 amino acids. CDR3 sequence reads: CASSSHKGANRLYFYGYTF. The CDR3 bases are TGTGCCAGCAGCTCACACAAGGGGGCGAACCGTCTCTACTTCTATGGCTACACCTTC.

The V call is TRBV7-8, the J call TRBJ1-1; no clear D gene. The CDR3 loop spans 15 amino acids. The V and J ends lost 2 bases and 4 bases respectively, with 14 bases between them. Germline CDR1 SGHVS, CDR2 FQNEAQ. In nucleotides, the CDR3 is TGTGCCAGCAGCTTAATGTCACCGGGAGCCACTGAAGCTTTCTTT. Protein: CASSLMSPGATEAFF. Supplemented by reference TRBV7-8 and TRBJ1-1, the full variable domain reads GAGVSQSPRYKVAKRGQDVALRCDPISGHVSLFWYQQALGQGPEFLTYFQNEAQLDKSGLPSDRFFAERPEGSVSTLKIQRTQQEDSAVYLCASSLMSPGATEAFFGQGTRLTVV.

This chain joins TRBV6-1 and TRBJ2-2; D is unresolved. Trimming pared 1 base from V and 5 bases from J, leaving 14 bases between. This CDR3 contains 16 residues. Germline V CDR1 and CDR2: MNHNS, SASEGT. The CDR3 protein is CASSEGSRLRTGELFF. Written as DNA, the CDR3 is TGTGCCAGCAGTGAAGGGTCCAGACTGAGGACCGGGGAGCTGTTTTTT.

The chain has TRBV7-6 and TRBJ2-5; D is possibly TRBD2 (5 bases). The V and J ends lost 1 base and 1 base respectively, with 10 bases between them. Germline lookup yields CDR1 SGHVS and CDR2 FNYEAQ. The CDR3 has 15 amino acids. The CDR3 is CASSLERGFQETQYF. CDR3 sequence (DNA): TGTGCCAGCAGCTTAGAAAGAGGGTTCCAAGAGACCCAGTACTTC.